This TCR beta chain was identified in a study of blood T cell repertoires in COVID-19. This table comes from immunoSEQ multiplex PCR, and its TCRdb copy is limited to in-frame clones, with some not included. The sample holds about 170,000 clones, around 92% seen once. CDR1 and CDR2 (germline): SGHTA, FQGTGA. The CDR3 is 17 residues long. V was cut by 4 bases and J by 3 bases, with 16 bases left in between. The source is a man in his thirties or forties with COVID-19, enrolled during active disease. The rearrangement links TRBV7-3 to TRBJ2-6; maybe TRBD1 (7 bases). Sequencing input: peripheral blood. The CDR3 loop reads CASSSLPRGDGANVLTF. CDR3 nucleotides: TGTGCCAGCAGCTCTCTTCCCAGGGGGGATGGGGCCAACGTCCTGACTTTC.